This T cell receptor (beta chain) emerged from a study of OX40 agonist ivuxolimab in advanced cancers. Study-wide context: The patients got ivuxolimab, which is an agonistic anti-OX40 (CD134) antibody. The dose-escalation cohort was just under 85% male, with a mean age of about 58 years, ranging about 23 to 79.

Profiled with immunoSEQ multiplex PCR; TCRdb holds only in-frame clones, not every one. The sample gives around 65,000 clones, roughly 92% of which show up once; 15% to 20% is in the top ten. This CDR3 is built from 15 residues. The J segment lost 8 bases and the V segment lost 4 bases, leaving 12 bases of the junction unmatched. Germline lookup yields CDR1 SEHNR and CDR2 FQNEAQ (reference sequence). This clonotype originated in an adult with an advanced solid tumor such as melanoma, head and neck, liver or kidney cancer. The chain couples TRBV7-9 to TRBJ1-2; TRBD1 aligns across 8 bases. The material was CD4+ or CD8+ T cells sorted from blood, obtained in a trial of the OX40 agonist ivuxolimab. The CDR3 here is CASSSPDQGAGGYTF. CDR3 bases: TGTGCCAGCAGCTCCCCGGATCAGGGGGCGGGAGGCTACACCTTC.